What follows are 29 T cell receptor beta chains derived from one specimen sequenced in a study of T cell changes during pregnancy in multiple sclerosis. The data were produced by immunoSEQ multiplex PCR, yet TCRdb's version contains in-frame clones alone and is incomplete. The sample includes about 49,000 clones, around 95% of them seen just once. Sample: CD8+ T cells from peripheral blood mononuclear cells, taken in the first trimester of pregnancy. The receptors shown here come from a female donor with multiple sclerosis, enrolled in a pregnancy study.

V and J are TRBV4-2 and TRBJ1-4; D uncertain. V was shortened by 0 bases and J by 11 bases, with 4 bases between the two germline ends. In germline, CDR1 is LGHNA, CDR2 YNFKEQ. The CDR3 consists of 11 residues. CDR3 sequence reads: CASSQDSKLFF. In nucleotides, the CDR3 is TGTGCCAGCAGCCAAGACAGTAAACTGTTTTTT.

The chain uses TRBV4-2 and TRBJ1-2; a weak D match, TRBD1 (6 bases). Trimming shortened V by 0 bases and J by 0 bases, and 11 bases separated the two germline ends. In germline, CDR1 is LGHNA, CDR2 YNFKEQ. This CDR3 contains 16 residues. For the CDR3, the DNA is TGTGCCAGCAGCCAAGATGTAGGGGGACCTAACTATGGCTACACCTTC. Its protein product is CASSQDVGGPNYGYTF.

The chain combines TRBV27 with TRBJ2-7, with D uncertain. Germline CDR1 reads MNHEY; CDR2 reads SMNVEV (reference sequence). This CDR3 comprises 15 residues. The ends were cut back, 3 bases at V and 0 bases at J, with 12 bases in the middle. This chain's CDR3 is CASSFDFPSSYEQYF. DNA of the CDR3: TGTGCCAGCAGTTTCGACTTCCCAAGCTCCTACGAGCAGTACTTC.

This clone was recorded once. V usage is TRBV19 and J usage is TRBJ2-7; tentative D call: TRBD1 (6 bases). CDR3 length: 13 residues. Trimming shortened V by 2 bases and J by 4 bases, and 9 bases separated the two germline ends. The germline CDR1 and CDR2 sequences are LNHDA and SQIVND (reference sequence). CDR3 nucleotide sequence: TGTGCCAGTAGTATAACACAGGGTTACGAGCAGTACTTC. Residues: CASSITQGYEQYF.

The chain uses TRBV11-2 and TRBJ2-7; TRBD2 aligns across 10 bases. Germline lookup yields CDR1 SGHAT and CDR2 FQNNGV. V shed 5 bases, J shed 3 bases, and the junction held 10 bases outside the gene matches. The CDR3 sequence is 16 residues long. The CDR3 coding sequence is TGTGCCAGCAGCCTAACTGGGGGACTAGCGAGCTACGAGCAGTACTTC. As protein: CASSLTGGLASYEQYF.

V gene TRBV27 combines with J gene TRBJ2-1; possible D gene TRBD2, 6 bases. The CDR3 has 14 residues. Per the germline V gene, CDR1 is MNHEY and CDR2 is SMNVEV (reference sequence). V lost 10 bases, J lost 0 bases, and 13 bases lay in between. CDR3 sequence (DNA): TGTGCCACCTCCGTCGGGAGCTCCTACAATGAGCAGTTCTTC. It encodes CATSVGSSYNEQFF.

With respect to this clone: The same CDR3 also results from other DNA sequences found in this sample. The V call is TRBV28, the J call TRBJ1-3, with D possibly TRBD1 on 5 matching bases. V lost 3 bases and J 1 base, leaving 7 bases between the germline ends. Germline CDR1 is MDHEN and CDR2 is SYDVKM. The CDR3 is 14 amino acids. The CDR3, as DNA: TGTGCCAGCAGTTTGGGGGGGTCTGGAAACACCATATATTTT. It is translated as CASSLGGSGNTIYF.

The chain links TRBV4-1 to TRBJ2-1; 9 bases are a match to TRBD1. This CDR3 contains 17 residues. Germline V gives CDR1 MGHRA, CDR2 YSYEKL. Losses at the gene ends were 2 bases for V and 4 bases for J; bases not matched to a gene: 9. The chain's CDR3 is CASSQYPGQGSYNEQFF. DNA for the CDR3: TGCGCCAGCAGCCAATATCCGGGACAGGGAAGTTACAATGAGCAGTTCTTC.

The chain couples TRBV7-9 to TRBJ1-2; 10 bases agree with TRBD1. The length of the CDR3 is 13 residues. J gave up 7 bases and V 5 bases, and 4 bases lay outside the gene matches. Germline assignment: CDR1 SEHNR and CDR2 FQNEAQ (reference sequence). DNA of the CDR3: TGTGCCAGCAGCACCGGGACAGGGGTTGGCTACACCTTC. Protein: CASSTGTGVGYTF.

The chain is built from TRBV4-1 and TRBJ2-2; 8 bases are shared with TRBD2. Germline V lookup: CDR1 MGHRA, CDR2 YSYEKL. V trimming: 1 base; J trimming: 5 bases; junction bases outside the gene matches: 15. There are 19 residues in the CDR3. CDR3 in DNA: TGCGCCAGCAGCCAAGTAAATCTAGCGGGTCCTGGCGAAACCGGGGAGCTGTTTTTT. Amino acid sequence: CASSQVNLAGPGETGELFF.

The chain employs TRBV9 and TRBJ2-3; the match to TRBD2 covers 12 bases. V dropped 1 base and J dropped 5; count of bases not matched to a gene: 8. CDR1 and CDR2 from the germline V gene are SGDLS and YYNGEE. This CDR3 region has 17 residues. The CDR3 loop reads CASSVPLAGGPQDTQYF. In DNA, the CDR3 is TGTGCCAGCAGCGTACCCCTAGCGGGAGGGCCACAAGATACGCAGTATTTT.

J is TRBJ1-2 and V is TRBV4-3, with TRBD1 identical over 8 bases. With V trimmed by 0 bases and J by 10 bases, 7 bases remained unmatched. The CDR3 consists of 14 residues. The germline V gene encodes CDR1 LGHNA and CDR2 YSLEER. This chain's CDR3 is CASSQDPGQAYYTF. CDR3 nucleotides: TGCGCCAGCAGCCAAGATCCGGGACAGGCATACTACACCTTC.

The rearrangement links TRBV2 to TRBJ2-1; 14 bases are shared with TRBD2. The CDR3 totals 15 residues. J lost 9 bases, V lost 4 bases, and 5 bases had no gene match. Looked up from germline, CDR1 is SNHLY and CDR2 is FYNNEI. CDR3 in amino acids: CASSVGLAGGGEQFF. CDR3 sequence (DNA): TGTGCCAGCAGTGTAGGACTAGCGGGAGGTGGTGAGCAGTTCTTC. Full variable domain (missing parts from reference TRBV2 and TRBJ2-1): EPEVTQTPSHQVTQMGQEVILRCVPISNHLYFYWYRQILGQKVEFLVSFYNNEISEKSEIFDDQFSVERPDGSNFTLKIRSTKLEDSAMYFCASSVGLAGGGEQFFGPGTRLTVL.

CDR3 amino acids: CASSVAAGGADTQYF. The CDR3 region has the DNA TGTGCCAGCAGCGTAGCGGCAGGGGGCGCAGATACGCAGTATTTT. The gene calls are TRBV9 and TRBJ2-3; the match to TRBD1 covers 8 bases. CDR3 length: 15 residues. Trimming at V came to 0 bases and at J to 4 bases, leaving 4 bases not matched to a gene. The germline CDR1 and CDR2 sequences are SGDLS and YYNGEE.

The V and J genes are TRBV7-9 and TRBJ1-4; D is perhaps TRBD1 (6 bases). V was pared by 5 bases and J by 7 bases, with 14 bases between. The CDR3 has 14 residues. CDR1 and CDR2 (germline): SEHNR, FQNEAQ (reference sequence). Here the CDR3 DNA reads TGTGCCAGCAGCCCACGGGACAATAGTGAAAAACTGTTTTTT. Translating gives CASSPRDNSEKLFF.

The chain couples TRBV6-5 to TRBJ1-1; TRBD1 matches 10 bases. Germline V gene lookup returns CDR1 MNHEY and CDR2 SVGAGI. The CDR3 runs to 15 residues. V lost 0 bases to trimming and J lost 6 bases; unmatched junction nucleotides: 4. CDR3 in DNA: TGTGCCAGCAGTTACTCGGGGACAGGGGACTCTGAAGCTTTCTTT. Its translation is CASSYSGTGDSEAFF.

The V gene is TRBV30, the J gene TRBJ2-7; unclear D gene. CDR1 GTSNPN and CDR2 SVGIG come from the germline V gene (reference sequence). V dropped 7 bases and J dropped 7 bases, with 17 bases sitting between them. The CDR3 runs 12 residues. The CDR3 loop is CASGVGFLEQYF. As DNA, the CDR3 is TGTGCCTCTGGAGTAGGCTTTTTGGAGCAGTACTTC.

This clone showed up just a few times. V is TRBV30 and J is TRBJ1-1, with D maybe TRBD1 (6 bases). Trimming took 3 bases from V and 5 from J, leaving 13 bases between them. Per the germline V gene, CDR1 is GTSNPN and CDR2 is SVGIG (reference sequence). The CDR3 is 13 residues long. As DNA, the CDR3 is TGTGCCTGGAGGGATGACAGGATTACTGAAGCTTTCTTT. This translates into CAWRDDRITEAFF. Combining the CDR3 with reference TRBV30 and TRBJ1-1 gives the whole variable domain SQTIHQWPATLVQPVGSPLSLECTVEGTSNPNLYWYRQAAGRGLQLLFYSVGIGQISSEVPQNLSASRPQDRQFILSSKKLLLSDSGFYLCAWRDDRITEAFFGQGTRLTVV.

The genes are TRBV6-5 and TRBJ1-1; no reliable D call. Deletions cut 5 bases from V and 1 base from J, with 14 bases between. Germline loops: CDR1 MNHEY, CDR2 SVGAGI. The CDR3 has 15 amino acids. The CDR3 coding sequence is TGTGCCAGCAGTACCGCGGGAGAGACGAACACTGAAGCTTTCTTT. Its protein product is CASSTAGETNTEAFF.

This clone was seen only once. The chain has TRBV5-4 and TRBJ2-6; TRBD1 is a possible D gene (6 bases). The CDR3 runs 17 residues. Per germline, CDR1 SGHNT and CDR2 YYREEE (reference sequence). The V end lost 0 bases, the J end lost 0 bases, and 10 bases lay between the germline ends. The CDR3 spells CASSLAGHISGANVLTF. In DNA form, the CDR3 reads TGTGCCAGCAGCTTGGCGGGACACATCTCTGGGGCCAACGTCCTGACTTTC.

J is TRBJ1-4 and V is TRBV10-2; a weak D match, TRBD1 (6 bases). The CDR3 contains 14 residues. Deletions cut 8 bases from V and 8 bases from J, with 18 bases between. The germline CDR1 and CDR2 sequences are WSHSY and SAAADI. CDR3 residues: CASGSTGSLEKLFF. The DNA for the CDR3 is TGCGCCAGCGGAAGCACAGGGTCCCTCGAAAAACTGTTTTTT.

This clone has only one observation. The CDR3 protein is CARNRGRMNEQFF. The CDR3 DNA follows: TGTGCCAGGAACAGGGGGCGCATGAATGAGCAGTTCTTC. The chain joins TRBV2 to TRBJ2-1, with 9 bases fitting TRBD1. V was pared by 9 bases and J by 7 bases, with 7 bases of the junction left unmatched. The CDR3 loop spans 13 amino acids. Germline CDR1 and CDR2: SNHLY and FYNNEI.

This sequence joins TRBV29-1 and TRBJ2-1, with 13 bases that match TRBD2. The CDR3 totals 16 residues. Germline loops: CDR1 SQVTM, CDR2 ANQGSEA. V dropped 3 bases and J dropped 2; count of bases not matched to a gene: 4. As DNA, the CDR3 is TGCAGCGTTGAGGGACTAGCGGGAATTCCCTACAATGAGCAGTTCTTC. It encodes CSVEGLAGIPYNEQFF.

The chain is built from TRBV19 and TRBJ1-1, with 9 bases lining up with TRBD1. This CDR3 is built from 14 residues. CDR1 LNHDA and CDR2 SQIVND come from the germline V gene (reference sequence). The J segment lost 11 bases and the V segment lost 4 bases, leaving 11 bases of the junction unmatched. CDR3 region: CASSNRDRANGAFF. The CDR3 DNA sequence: TGTGCCAGTAGTAACCGGGACAGGGCCAATGGGGCTTTCTTT.

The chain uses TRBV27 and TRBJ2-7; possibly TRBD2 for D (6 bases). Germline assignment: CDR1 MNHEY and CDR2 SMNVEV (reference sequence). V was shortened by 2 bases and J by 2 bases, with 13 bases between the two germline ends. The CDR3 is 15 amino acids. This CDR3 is CASSLNSGLTYEQYF. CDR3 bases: TGTGCCAGCAGTTTAAATAGCGGACTTACCTACGAGCAGTACTTC.

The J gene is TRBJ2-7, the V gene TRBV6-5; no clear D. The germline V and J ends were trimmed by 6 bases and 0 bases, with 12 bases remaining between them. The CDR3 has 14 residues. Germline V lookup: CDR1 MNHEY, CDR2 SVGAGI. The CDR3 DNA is TGTGCCAGCAGCGCCCGTCCCAGCTCCTACGAGCAGTACTTC. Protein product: CASSARPSSYEQYF.

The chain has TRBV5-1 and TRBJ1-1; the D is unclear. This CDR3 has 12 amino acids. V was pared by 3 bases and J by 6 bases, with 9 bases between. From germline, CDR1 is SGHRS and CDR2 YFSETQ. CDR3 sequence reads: CASSSSGPEAFF. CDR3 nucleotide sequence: TGCGCCAGCAGCTCAAGTGGGCCTGAAGCTTTCTTT.

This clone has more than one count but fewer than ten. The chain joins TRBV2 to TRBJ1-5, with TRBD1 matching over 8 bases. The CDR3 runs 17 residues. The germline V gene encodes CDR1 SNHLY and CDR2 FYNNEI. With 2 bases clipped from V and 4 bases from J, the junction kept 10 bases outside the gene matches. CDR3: CASSEKVLRQGNQPQHF. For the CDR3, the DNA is TGTGCCAGCAGTGAAAAGGTTCTTAGACAGGGGAATCAGCCCCAGCATTTT.

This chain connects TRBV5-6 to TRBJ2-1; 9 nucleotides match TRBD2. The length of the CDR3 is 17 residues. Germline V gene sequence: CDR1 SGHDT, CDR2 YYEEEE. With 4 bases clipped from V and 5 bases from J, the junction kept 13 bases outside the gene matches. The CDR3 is CASSLANSGGFHNEQFF. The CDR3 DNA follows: TGTGCCAGCAGCCTAGCGAATAGCGGGGGTTTCCACAATGAGCAGTTCTTC.